Listed below are T cell receptor beta chains from one sample, sequenced in a study of blood T cell repertoires in COVID-19. The protocol was immunoSEQ multiplex PCR, while the TCRdb copy is restricted to in-frame clones and leaves out a portion. The profile shows over 55,000 clones, roughly 80% of them singletons. Sequenced material: peripheral blood. Source of these receptors: a woman aged 55-69 years with acute or convalescent COVID-19. The CDR3 runs from the conserved cysteine through the conserved F or W. Fields, in order: V gene, clone size, CDR3 protein. Some rows have no size entry. The others give once, few or many, or a class for an expanded clone.

TRBV24-1 once CATSDPDIAGGYNEQFF
TRBV3-1/TRBV3-2 - CASSQEGGGWTELKRGGTDTQYF
TRBV5-6 - CASSDRDGENTEAFF
TRBV6-5 - CASRAGGGSGNTIYF
TRBV2 - CASSSGGEYEQYF
TRBV18 - CASSPPVVTDTQYF
TRBV7-8 many CASSNTGGISYEQYF
TRBV27 - CASRPRQGNSPLHF
TRBV6-2/TRBV6-3 few CASSYTGRGTEAFF
TRBV5-1 few CASNQQGRGGELFF
TRBV30 - CAWSVGISSPLHF
TRBV27 - CASTPFPDREDGYTF
TRBV9 - CASSVDRDGGYTF
TRBV6-5 - CASSDRASSGNTIYF
TRBV6-4 - CASRDRGLWFQAFF
TRBV3-1/TRBV3-2 few CASSQPSGGAAWNEQFF
TRBV7-2 - CASSPTPQNTGELFF
TRBV21-1 - CASSKRTGRAFF
TRBV21-1 - CASSKAGQGRTYEQYF
TRBV6-5 - CASSYSGLAFYEQYF
TRBV4-3 once CASSQDQDSGLTQYF
TRBV13 - CASSLGQGWNQPQHF
TRBV13 - CASSLRPEGEQFF
TRBV29-1 - CSVSWQKNAYEQYF
TRBV24-1 - CATSVGGSDSYEQYF
TRBV30 - CAWRGPLEAFF
TRBV6-5 - CAAKTGEYNEQFF
TRBV27 - CASRAGGRYGYTF
TRBV11-2 - CASSQPRGDSSYNEQFF
TRBV7-2 - CASSSGMGYTGELFF
TRBV10-3 - CAILTETHYGYTF
TRBV27 - CASSLSGDRGLDTQYF
TRBV7-2 - CASSLHGMGGNSPLHF
TRBV3-1/TRBV3-2 - CASSQVQGAYGYTF
TRBV10-3 - CAISDPDISPQSQHF
TRBV24-1 - CATSDLRERQPQHF
TRBV24-1 - CATSDDSGGAPDTQYF
TRBV19 - CAIRGLGEGYTF
TRBV4-1 - CASSPTGNSPLHF
TRBV6-5 - CASGRQGANTGELFF
TRBV6-6 - CASSYPGGEAEAFF
TRBV21-1 few CASRREGADNYGYTF
TRBV6-5 - CASRTGSNYGYTF
TRBV7-9 once CASSPVTGRRTEAFF
TRBV11-2 - CASSLERTGPDTQYF
TRBV9 - CASSVEGLAGALQETQYF
TRBV30 few CAWSVGGAAEAFF
TRBV19 - CASRTGYYGYTF
TRBV5-1 - CASSSREASVNTEAFF
TRBV7-2 few CASSLTVDQPQHF